Sequencing of this T cell receptor (beta chain) was carried out in a study of T cell repertoires in cytomegalovirus infection. Study background: Public TCR beta signature analysis indicated the presence of both CMV infection and matching HLA type.

Per the germline V gene, CDR1 is SGHVS and CDR2 is FNYEAQ. There are 13 residues in the CDR3. The ends were cut back, 5 bases at V and 8 bases at J, with 13 bases in the middle. MiXCR, run by TCRdb on the reads, gives a single entry per CDR3 protein. This sample has around 450,000 distinct CDR3 sequences, with about 11% found just once. This clonotype was found many times. Its specificity is not known. General study results and limits: The ex vivo response was dominated by HLA-C-restricted CMV-specific TCR beta clonotypes.

Sequenced input: PBMCs. V and J are TRBV7-6 and TRBJ2-1; perhaps TRBD1 as D (5 bases). The TCR sequence derives from a human donor in good health (CMV status not recorded). Some clones in this sample may be carry-over from other donors' samples. The CDR3 spells CASSGIRVHEQFF. In DNA, the CDR3 is TGTGCCAGCAGCGGTATCAGGGTCCATGAGCAGTTCTTC.